These 27 T cell receptor beta chains were all obtained from the same sample, sequenced in a study of T cell changes during pregnancy in multiple sclerosis. Assay: immunoSEQ multiplex PCR; the TCRdb copy retains only in-frame clones and omits some. The sample records some 63,000 clones, 90% to 95% being singletons. The material was peripheral blood, obtained before pregnancy. The receptors derive from a female donor with multiple sclerosis, enrolled in a pregnancy study.

The chain employs TRBV7-3 and TRBJ2-3; 14 nucleotides line up with TRBD2. This CDR3 region has 15 residues. J gave up 6 bases and V 5 bases, and 4 bases lay outside the gene matches. Germline values: CDR1 SGHTA, CDR2 FQGTGA. CDR3 loop: CASSPRTSGGDTQYF. The DNA for the CDR3 is TGTGCCAGCAGCCCGCGGACTAGCGGGGGGGATACGCAGTATTTT.

The rearrangement joins TRBV4-2 to TRBJ2-1; the match to TRBD2 covers 10 bases. J was trimmed by 4 bases and V by 0 bases; bases with no gene match: 3. Germline V lookup: CDR1 LGHNA, CDR2 YNFKEQ. CDR3 length equals 16 residues. CDR3 protein: CASSQDLTSGYNEQFF. Here the CDR3 DNA reads TGTGCCAGCAGCCAAGACTTGACTAGCGGGTACAATGAGCAGTTCTTC.

This clone was seen only once. The rearrangement links TRBV7-2 to TRBJ2-5; TRBD2 matches 15 bases. CDR1 SGHTA and CDR2 FQGNSA come from the germline V gene. The CDR3 is 16 residues long. V shed 5 bases, J shed 2 bases, and the junction held 3 bases outside the gene matches. CDR3 region: CASSTGTSGGQETQYF. The CDR3 DNA reads as TGTGCCAGCAGCACAGGGACTAGCGGGGGGCAAGAGACCCAGTACTTC.

The chain carries TRBV7-2 and TRBJ2-5; the D gene is possibly TRBD1 (5 bases). The CDR3 totals 16 residues. CDR1 is SGHTA and CDR2 is FQGNSA in the germline V gene. V was clipped by 5 bases and J by 2 bases, with 18 bases between them. CDR3 protein: CASSPHSSGYQETQYF. The CDR3 DNA reads TGTGCCAGCAGCCCCCATAGTTCAGGGTATCAAGAGACCCAGTACTTC. Based on the CDR3 plus reference TRBV7-2 and TRBJ2-5, the full variable domain is GAGVSQSPSNKVTEKGKDVELRCDPISGHTALYWYRQSLGQGLEFLIYFQGNSAPDKSGLPSDRFSAERTGGSVSTLTIQRTQQEDSAVYLCASSPHSSGYQETQYFGPGTRLLVL.

The rearrangement uses TRBV21-1 and TRBJ2-1; the tabulated D call, TRBD2, remains unverified against the DNA. TRBV21-1 is recorded as a pseudogene. The CDR3 runs 13 residues. The CDR3 DNA reads TGTGCCAGCGTTGCGGGGCTTAACAATGAGCAGTTCTTC. Protein: CASVAGLNNEQFF.

This clone was picked up one time. V is TRBV12-5 and J is TRBJ1-1, with unresolved D. The length of the CDR3 is 14 residues. Germline-derived CDR1 and CDR2 are LGHNT and FRNRAP. The V end was cut by 2 bases, the J end by 1 base, with 8 bases between. CDR3 residues: CASGLYPENTEAFF. The DNA of the CDR3 is TGTGCTAGTGGTTTGTACCCAGAGAACACTGAAGCTTTCTTT.

This clone was counted a few times. This sequence joins TRBV7-3 and TRBJ2-1, with 8 bases identical to TRBD2. V gave up 2 bases and J gave up 4 bases; unmatched junction bases: 7. There are 16 residues in the CDR3. The germline V gene has CDR1 SGHTA and CDR2 FQGTGA. CDR3 bases: TGTGCCAGCAGCTTATCCAGCGGGGGACTATACAATGAGCAGTTCTTC. As protein: CASSLSSGGLYNEQFF. Together with reference TRBV7-3 and TRBJ2-1, the CDR3 gives the full variable domain: GAGVSQTPSNKVTEKGKYVELRCDPISGHTALYWYRQSLGQGPEFLIYFQGTGAADDSGLPNDRFFAVRPEGSVSTLKIQRTERGDSAVYLCASSLSSGGLYNEQFFGPGTRLTVL.

V usage is TRBV5-1 and J usage is TRBJ2-2; TRBD2 matches 9 bases. Germline V gene data show CDR1 as SGHRS and CDR2 as YFSETQ. The trim removed 6 bases at V and 4 bases at J, leaving 1 base unmatched. CDR3 length: 13 amino acids. CDR3 sequence: CASNSGGTGELFF. The DNA of the CDR3 is TGCGCCAGCAATAGCGGGGGCACCGGGGAGCTGTTTTTT.

The chain uses TRBV19 and TRBJ2-7, with 8 bases lining up with TRBD2. J gave up 3 bases and V 4 bases, and 8 bases lay outside the gene matches. Germline values: CDR1 LNHDA, CDR2 SQIVND (reference sequence). The CDR3 has 15 residues. DNA of the CDR3: TGTGCCAGTAGTACCGGATGGGCGGGGGGCTACGAGCAGTACTTC. It translates to CASSTGWAGGYEQYF.

This clone appeared a single time. This chain connects TRBV5-4 to TRBJ1-1, with D hard to call. CDR1 is SGHNT, CDR2 YYREEE, per germline (reference sequence). The CDR3 loop spans 14 amino acids. Trimming took off 0 bases at V and 4 bases at J, with 10 bases between the two ends. CDR3 nucleotides: TGTGCCAGCAGCTTGGTGGGCGTCGGCACTGAAGCTTTCTTT. Its translation: CASSLVGVGTEAFF. The complete variable domain, with remaining parts taken from reference TRBV5-4 and TRBJ1-1, reads ETGVTQSPTHLIKTRGQQVTLRCSSQSGHNTVSWYQQALGQGPQFIFQYYREEENGRGNFPPRFSGLQFPNYSSELNVNALELDDSALYLCASSLVGVGTEAFFGQGTRLTVV.

The chain has TRBV4-1 and TRBJ2-7; tentatively, D is TRBD1 (6 bases). V gave up 4 bases and J gave up 6 bases, with 13 bases separating them. The CDR3 covers 13 residues. Germline CDR1 reads MGHRA; CDR2 reads YSYEKL. The CDR3, as DNA: TGCGCCAGCAGCCCGGGTACAGGGCTCGAGCAGTACTTC. Its translation: CASSPGTGLEQYF.

This clone was recorded only once. The CDR3 coding sequence is TGTGCCAGCCAGGGGACAGGCAACACTGAAGCTTTCTTT. It yields the protein CASQGTGNTEAFF. This sequence joins TRBV2 and TRBJ1-1, with 8 bases matching TRBD1. V dropped 8 bases and J dropped 2; count of bases not matched to a gene: 4. Germline CDR1 SNHLY, CDR2 FYNNEI. The CDR3 consists of 13 residues.

The CDR3 DNA reads as TGTGCCTGGACGTTAGAGGACGGGGAGCTGTTTTTT. Translated: CAWTLEDGELFF. The genes are TRBV30 and TRBJ2-2; D call uncertain. Germline assignment: CDR1 GTSNPN and CDR2 SVGIG (reference sequence). V lost 4 bases and J lost 7, with 10 bases in between. The CDR3 contains 12 residues.

There are a few counts of this clone. The CDR3 bases are TGTGCCATCAGAGAACGGGGAGGCTATGGCTACACCTTC. It yields the protein CAIRERGGYGYTF. This chain links TRBV10-3 with TRBJ1-2; D gene unclear. Germline CDR1 and CDR2: ENHRY and SYGVKD. Trimming pared 6 bases from V and 4 bases from J, leaving 12 bases between. This CDR3 comprises 13 residues.

The chain links TRBV27 to TRBJ1-1; TRBD1 might be the D (6 bases). The germline CDR1 and CDR2 sequences are MNHEY and SMNVEV (reference sequence). This CDR3 spans 13 amino acids. V lost 8 bases, J lost 1 base, and 11 bases lay in between. The CDR3 region is CASFWDKNTEAFF. The DNA for the CDR3 is TGTGCCAGCTTTTGGGACAAGAACACTGAAGCTTTCTTT.

This rearrangement joins TRBV7-2 to TRBJ1-3; D might be TRBD1 (6 bases). The CDR3 contains 16 residues. Germline loops: CDR1 SGHTA, CDR2 FQGNSA. The ends were cut back, 1 base at V and 2 bases at J, with 12 bases in the middle. This chain's CDR3 is CASSLEGGSPGNTIYF. Written as DNA, the CDR3 is TGTGCCAGCAGCTTAGAAGGGGGATCTCCTGGAAACACCATATATTTT. Full variable domain (missing parts from reference TRBV7-2 and TRBJ1-3): GAGVSQSPSNKVTEKGKDVELRCDPISGHTALYWYRQSLGQGLEFLIYFQGNSAPDKSGLPSDRFSAERTGGSVSTLTIQRTQQEDSAVYLCASSLEGGSPGNTIYFGEGSWLTVV.

J is TRBJ2-7 and V is TRBV19; 9 bases line up with TRBD1. This CDR3 region has 14 residues. The J segment lost 2 bases and the V segment lost 8 bases, leaving 7 bases of the junction unmatched. Germline values: CDR1 LNHDA, CDR2 SQIVND (reference sequence). CDR3 amino acids: CASGPGQGPYEQYF. In nucleotides, the CDR3 is TGTGCCAGTGGGCCGGGACAGGGACCCTACGAGCAGTACTTC.

V gene TRBV6-4 combines with J gene TRBJ2-1; 13 bases agree with TRBD2. Looked up from germline, CDR1 is MRHNA and CDR2 is SNTAGT. This CDR3 is 15 amino acids long. V shed 2 bases and J 6 bases; nucleotides not matched to a gene: 1. CDR3 sequence (DNA): TGTGCCAGCAGTGACCGACTAGCGGGGGGCAATGAGCAGTTCTTC. Protein: CASSDRLAGGNEQFF.

This sequence joins TRBV7-3 and TRBJ2-3, with 11 bases identical to TRBD2. V was pared by 1 base and J by 3 bases, with 12 bases of the junction left unmatched. CDR1 is SGHTA and CDR2 is FQGTGA in the germline V gene. The CDR3 spans 19 residues. CDR3 coding DNA: TGTGCCAGCAGCTTAAAAGTTAGGGGAGGACTAGCGGGTACAGATACGCAGTATTTT. This sequence encodes CASSLKVRGGLAGTDTQYF.

The rearrangement links TRBV7-2 to TRBJ1-4; 8 bases fit TRBD1. V dropped 8 bases and J dropped 7; count of bases not matched to a gene: 6. The CDR3 consists of 13 residues. The V gene's germline CDR1 is SGHTA and CDR2 FQGNSA. The CDR3 sequence: CASAGQVGEKLFF. The CDR3, as DNA: TGTGCCAGCGCGGGACAGGTCGGTGAAAAACTGTTTTTT.

In its sample, this clone was seen once. The chain links TRBV10-3 to TRBJ2-1, with a tentative D call TRBD2 (7 bases). The germline gives CDR1 ENHRY, CDR2 SYGVKD. V was cut by 10 bases and J by 8 bases, with 36 bases left in between. The CDR3 is 19 amino acids. In DNA, the CDR3 is TGTGCCACCTGGACCCCCCGGTTGGGCGGGGGACATTTGGGGGATGAGCAGTTCTTC. This sequence encodes CATWTPRLGGGHLGDEQFF.

V usage is TRBV7-8 and J usage is TRBJ1-1, with 8 nucleotides matching TRBD1. CDR3 size: 15 residues. CDR1 and CDR2 (germline): SGHVS, FQNEAQ. V was clipped by 5 bases and J by 4 bases; unmatched bases: 9. The DNA of the CDR3 is TGTGCCAGCAGCCCCCCGGGACAGGCCCCCACTGAAGCTTTCTTT. Translation: CASSPPGQAPTEAFF.

This clone was observed a single time. The chain carries TRBV7-2 and TRBJ2-2; D gene ambiguous. Germline CDR1 is SGHTA and CDR2 is FQGNSA. The CDR3 length is 15 residues. V was trimmed by 1 base and J by 3 bases, leaving 9 bases between them. CDR3 residues: CASSLVRPDTGELFF. The CDR3 region has the DNA TGTGCCAGCAGCTTAGTGCGGCCCGACACCGGGGAGCTGTTTTTT.

V and J are TRBV4-1 and TRBJ1-5; possibly TRBD1 for D (5 bases). In germline, CDR1 is MGHRA, CDR2 YSYEKL. V shed 4 bases and J shed 3 bases, with 13 bases lying between them. The CDR3 is made up of 15 amino acids. The CDR3 spells CASSPRGTANQPQHF. The CDR3 DNA reads TGCGCCAGCAGCCCACGGGGGACCGCCAATCAGCCCCAGCATTTT.

The V call is TRBV2, the J call TRBJ2-1; 9 bases are a match to TRBD2. V lost 4 bases, J lost 4 bases, and 2 bases stayed unmatched. This CDR3 is 14 amino acids long. Per germline, CDR1 SNHLY and CDR2 FYNNEI. CDR3 DNA: TGTGCCAGCAGTGGCGGGGGGGTGTACAATGAGCAGTTCTTC. Protein sequence: CASSGGGVYNEQFF.

V gene TRBV11-2 combines with J gene TRBJ1-4; D is undetermined. Trimming took off 1 base at V and 7 bases at J, with 10 bases between the two ends. Germline V gives CDR1 SGHAT, CDR2 FQNNGV. This CDR3 spans 14 amino acids. The CDR3 DNA sequence: TGTGCCAGCAGCTTAGGAGTCAATCGTGAAAAACTGTTTTTT. Protein product: CASSLGVNREKLFF.

The chain carries TRBV6-5 and TRBJ1-2; no clear D. V was pared by 6 bases and J by 0 bases, with 11 bases between. The germline CDR1 and CDR2 sequences are MNHEY and SVGAGI. The CDR3 spans 14 residues. The CDR3 loop reads CASSRHEANYGYTF. Here the CDR3 DNA reads TGTGCCAGCAGCCGACACGAAGCTAACTATGGCTACACCTTC.